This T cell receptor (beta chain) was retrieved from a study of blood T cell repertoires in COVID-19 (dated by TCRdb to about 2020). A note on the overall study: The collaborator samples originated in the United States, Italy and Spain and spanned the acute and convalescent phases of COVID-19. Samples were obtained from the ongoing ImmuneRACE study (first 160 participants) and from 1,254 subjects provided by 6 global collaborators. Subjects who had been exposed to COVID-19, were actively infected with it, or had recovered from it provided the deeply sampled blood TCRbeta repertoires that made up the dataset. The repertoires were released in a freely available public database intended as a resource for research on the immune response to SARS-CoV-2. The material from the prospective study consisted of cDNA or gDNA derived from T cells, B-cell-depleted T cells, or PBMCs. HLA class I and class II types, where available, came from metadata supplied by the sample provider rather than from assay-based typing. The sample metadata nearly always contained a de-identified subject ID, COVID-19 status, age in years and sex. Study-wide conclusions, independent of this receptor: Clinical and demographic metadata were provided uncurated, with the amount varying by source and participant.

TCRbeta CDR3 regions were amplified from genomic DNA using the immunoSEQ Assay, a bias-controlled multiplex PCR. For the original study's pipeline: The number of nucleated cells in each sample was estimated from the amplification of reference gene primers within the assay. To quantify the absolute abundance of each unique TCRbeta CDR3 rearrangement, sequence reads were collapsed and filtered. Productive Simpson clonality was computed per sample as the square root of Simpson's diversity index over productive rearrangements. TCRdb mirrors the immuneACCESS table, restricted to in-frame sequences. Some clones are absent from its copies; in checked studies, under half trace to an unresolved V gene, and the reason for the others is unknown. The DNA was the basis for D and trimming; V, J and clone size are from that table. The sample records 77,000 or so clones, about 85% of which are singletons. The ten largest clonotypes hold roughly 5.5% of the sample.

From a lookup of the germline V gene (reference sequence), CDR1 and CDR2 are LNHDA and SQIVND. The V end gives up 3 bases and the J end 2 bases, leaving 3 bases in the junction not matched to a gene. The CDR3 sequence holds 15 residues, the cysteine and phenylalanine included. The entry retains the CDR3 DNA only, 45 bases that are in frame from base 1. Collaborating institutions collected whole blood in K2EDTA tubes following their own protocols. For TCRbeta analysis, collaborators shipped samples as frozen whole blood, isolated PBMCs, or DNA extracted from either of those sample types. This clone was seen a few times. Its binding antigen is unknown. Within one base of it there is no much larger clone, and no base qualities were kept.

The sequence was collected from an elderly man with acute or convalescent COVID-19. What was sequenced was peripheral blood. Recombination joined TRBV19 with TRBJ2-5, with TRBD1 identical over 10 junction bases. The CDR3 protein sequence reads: CASSMGQGNQETQYF. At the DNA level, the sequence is TGTGCCAGTAGTATGGGACAGGGGAATCAAGAGACCCAGTACTTC.